This is a list of T cell receptor beta chains from one sample in a study of blood T cells in healthy people across ages. In TCRdb, the 5' RACE reads were re-called with MiXCR into one record per CDR3 protein. The sample contains about 570,000 distinct CDR3 sequences, 25% to 30% of which appear only once. Sequenced input: blood. The receptors originated from a woman in her seventies in good health. Both conserved end residues are part of each CDR3. The D gene is left open where the match is weak. Not every row has a clone size; where given, it reads once, few, many or a size class.

TRBJ1-4	.	.	TRBV6-1	CASFSGLSGTNEKLFF	TGTGCCAGCTTTTCGGGACTCTCCGGAACTAATGAAAAACTGTTTTTT
TRBJ1-2	many	.	TRBV5-1	CASSGQGGPYGYTF	TGCGCCAGCAGCGGCCAAGGGGGGCCCTATGGCTACACCTTC
TRBJ2-7	.	TRBD1	TRBV5-1	CASSFGSGTVSYEQYF	TGCGCCAGCAGCTTTGGGTCTGGGACAGTCTCCTACGAGCAGTACTTC
TRBJ2-7	few	TRBD2	TRBV29-1	CSVVGGGPYEQYF	TGCAGCGTTGTCGGCGGGGGGCCCTACGAGCAGTACTTC
TRBJ1-1	few	.	TRBV20-1	CSARTQGLTAFF	TGCAGTGCTCGGACCCAAGGGTTAACAGCTTTCTTT
TRBJ2-1	.	TRBD2	TRBV12-3/TRBV12-4	CASRDRSGNEQFF	TGTGCCAGCCGCGACCGTAGCGGGAATGAGCAGTTCTTC
TRBJ1-5	.	TRBD1	TRBV20-1	CSARAAGGGGGNQPQHF	TGCAGTGCCAGAGCGGCAGGGGGAGGCGGAGGGAATCAGCCCCAGCATTTT
TRBJ2-5	.	.	TRBV18	CASPPVGLELETQYF	TGTGCCAGCCCACCAGTGGGTTTAGAACTGGAGACCCAGTACTTC
TRBJ2-5	few	TRBD1	TRBV7-2	CASSPQGEAQYF	TGTGCCAGCAGCCCTCAGGGGGAAGCTCAGTACTTC
TRBJ1-2	few	.	TRBV5-1	CASSLLGSNYSYTF	TGCGCCAGCAGCTTACTCGGCAGCAACTATAGCTACACCTTC
TRBJ1-1	.	.	TRBV6-2/TRBV6-3	CASSYGIGTAFF	TGTGCCAGCAGTTACGGGATCGGTACGGCTTTCTTT
TRBJ2-7	.	.	TRBV21-1	CATETKGTSGGAYEQYF	TGTGCCACCGAAACAAAAGGGACTAGCGGGGGGGCCTACGAGCAGTACTTC
TRBJ2-1	few	.	TRBV4-3	CASEPVLGGNEQFF	TGCGCCAGCGAACCCGTTTTGGGCGGCAATGAGCAGTTCTTC
TRBJ1-5	.	TRBD1	TRBV2	CASSEGRGQGQPQHF	TGTGCCAGCAGTGAAGGGAGGGGGCAAGGTCAGCCCCAGCATTTT